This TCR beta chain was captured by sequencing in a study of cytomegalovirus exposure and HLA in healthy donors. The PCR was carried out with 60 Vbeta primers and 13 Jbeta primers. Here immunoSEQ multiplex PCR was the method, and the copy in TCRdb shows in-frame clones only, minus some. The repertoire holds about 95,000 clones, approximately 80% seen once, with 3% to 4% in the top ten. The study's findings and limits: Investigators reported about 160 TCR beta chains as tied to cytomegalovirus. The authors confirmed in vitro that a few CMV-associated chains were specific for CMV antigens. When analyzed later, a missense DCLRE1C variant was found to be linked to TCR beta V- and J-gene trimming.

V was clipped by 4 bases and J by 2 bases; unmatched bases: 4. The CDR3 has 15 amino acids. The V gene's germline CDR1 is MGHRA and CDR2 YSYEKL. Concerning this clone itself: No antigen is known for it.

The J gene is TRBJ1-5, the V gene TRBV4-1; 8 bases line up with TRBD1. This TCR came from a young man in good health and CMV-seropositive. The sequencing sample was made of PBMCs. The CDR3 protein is CASSLDRAGNQPQHF. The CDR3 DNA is TGCGCCAGCAGCCTGGACAGGGCGGGCAATCAGCCCCAGCATTTT.